The 11 T cell receptor beta chains below all came from one sample that was sequenced in a study of OX40 agonist ivuxolimab in advanced cancers. TCRdb's copy holds only in-frame clones and misses some; the assay was immunoSEQ multiplex PCR. This table holds around 70,000 clones, about 84% found once. The sample in question was CD4+ or CD8+ T cells sorted from blood, obtained in a trial of the OX40 agonist ivuxolimab. The source is an adult with an advanced solid tumor such as melanoma, head and neck, liver or kidney cancer.

V and J are TRBV11-2 and TRBJ2-5; the D is unclear. The J call may not be correct, given that the DNA end is closer to TRBJ2-7. Germline lookup yields CDR1 SGHAT and CDR2 FQNNGV. This CDR3 contains 11 residues. The CDR3 coding sequence is TGTGCCAGCAGCCCTCGATACGAGCAGTACTTC. This encodes CASSPRYEQYF.

The chain recombines TRBV6-6 with TRBJ2-7, with D possibly called TRBD1 or TRBD2 (5 bases each). The CDR3 contains 14 residues. Germline V gene lookup returns CDR1 MNHNY and CDR2 SVGAGI (reference sequence). With 5 bases removed from V and 9 bases from J, the gap between germline ends came to 20 bases. The CDR3 sequence: CASSLAMGVPRQYV. The CDR3 bases are TGTGCCAGCAGTCTGGCCATGGGGGTCCCCAGGCAGTACGTC.

The chain links TRBV15 to TRBJ2-5; no reliable D call. The CDR3 has 16 amino acids. Trimming took 0 bases from V and 5 from J, leaving 16 bases between them. Germline loops: CDR1 LNHNV, CDR2 YYDKDF (reference sequence). The CDR3 protein is CATSREGSPGRETQYF. In nucleotides, the CDR3 is TGTGCCACCAGCAGAGAGGGATCCCCCGGGCGGGAGACCCAGTACTTC.

The V and J genes are TRBV6-5 and TRBJ2-5; D is ambiguous. V was pared by 6 bases and J by 5 bases, with 10 bases between. Germline V gene data show CDR1 as MNHEY and CDR2 as SVGAGI. This CDR3 has 12 residues. In nucleotides, the CDR3 is TGTGCCAGCAGCGACTCCACGGAGACCCAGTACTTC. This encodes CASSDSTETQYF.

V and J are TRBV14 and TRBJ1-6; D not resolved. This CDR3 has 13 amino acids. Germline CDR1 reads SGHDN; CDR2 reads FVKESK. The ends were cut back, 2 bases at V and 9 bases at J, with 8 bases in the middle. CDR3 region: CASSQQPGSPLHF. Here the CDR3 DNA reads TGTGCCAGCAGCCAACAACCGGGTTCACCCCTCCACTTT.

This clone has a handful of counts. The genes are TRBV4-2 and TRBJ2-2, with 11 bases fitting TRBD2. Germline lookup yields CDR1 LGHNA and CDR2 YNFKEQ. J was trimmed by 3 bases and V by 4 bases; bases with no gene match: 4. The CDR3 covers 16 residues. In DNA form, the CDR3 reads TGTGCCAGCAGCCGCCCTAGCGGGGGGTACACCGGGGAGCTGTTTTTT. It encodes CASSRPSGGYTGELFF.

The chain links TRBV14 to TRBJ1-1; D unresolved. There are 13 residues in the CDR3. From germline, CDR1 is SGHDN and CDR2 FVKESK. Trimming took off 3 bases at V and 4 bases at J, with 9 bases between the two ends. The CDR3: CASSQSYSTEAFF. In DNA, the CDR3 is TGTGCCAGCAGCCAGAGTTACAGCACTGAAGCTTTCTTT. The entire variable domain, with the rest obtained from reference TRBV14 and TRBJ1-1, is as follows: EAGVTQFPSHSVIEKGQTVTLRCDPISGHDNLYWYRRVMGKEIKFLLHFVKESKQDESGMPNNRFLAERTGGTYSTLKVQPAELEDSGVYFCASSQSYSTEAFFGQGTRLTVV.

This clone appeared once. J is TRBJ2-5 and V is TRBV5-1, with 7 bases matching TRBD2. V was clipped by 0 bases and J by 4 bases; unmatched bases: 3. This CDR3 has 14 amino acids. Germline CDR1 SGHRS, CDR2 YFSETQ. For the CDR3, the DNA is TGCGCCAGCAGCTTGGGGCTAGCGGTAGAGACCCAGTACTTC. Its protein product is CASSLGLAVETQYF.

V usage is TRBV7-8 and J usage is TRBJ2-1; TRBD1 might be the D (5 bases). CDR1 SGHVS and CDR2 FQNEAQ come from the germline V gene. This CDR3 region has 15 residues. With 0 bases removed from V and 5 bases from J, the gap between germline ends came to 11 bases. The CDR3 is CASSLAETENNEQFF. DNA of the CDR3: TGTGCCAGCAGCTTAGCTGAGACAGAAAACAATGAGCAGTTCTTC.

The chain links TRBV7-2 to TRBJ2-3, with D possibly matching TRBD1 (5 bases). Trimming took 6 bases from V and 0 from J, leaving 10 bases between them. The CDR3 sequence is 14 residues long. Germline CDR1 reads SGHTA; CDR2 reads FQGNSA. CDR3 DNA sequence: TGTGCCAGCAGAGCAGGACAAAGCACAGATACGCAGTATTTT. This gives the protein CASRAGQSTDTQYF.

V usage is TRBV18 and J usage is TRBJ1-1; 11 nucleotides match TRBD1. Germline lookup yields CDR1 KGHSH and CDR2 LQKENI. This CDR3 spans 16 amino acids. V gave up 4 bases and J gave up 5 bases; unmatched junction bases: 9. In DNA form, the CDR3 reads TGTGCCAGCTCACTCGGACAGGGGGCAAGTAGGACTGAAGCTTTCTTT. It encodes CASSLGQGASRTEAFF.